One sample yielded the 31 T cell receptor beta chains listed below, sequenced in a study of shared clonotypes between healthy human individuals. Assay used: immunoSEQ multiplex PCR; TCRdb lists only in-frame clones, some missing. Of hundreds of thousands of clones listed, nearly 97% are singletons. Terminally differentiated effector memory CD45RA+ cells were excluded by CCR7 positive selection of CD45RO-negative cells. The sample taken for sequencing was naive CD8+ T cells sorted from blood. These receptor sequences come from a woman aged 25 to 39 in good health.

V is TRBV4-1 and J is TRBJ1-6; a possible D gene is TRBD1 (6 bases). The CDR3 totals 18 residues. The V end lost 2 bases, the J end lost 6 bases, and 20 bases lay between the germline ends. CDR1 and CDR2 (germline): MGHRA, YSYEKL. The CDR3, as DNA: TGCGCCAGCAGCCAACAGGGGCCCAGGATAAGTGGTAATTCACCCCTCCACTTT. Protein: CASSQQGPRISGNSPLHF.

CDR3 in DNA: TGTGCCAGCAGCTTCCAGCGGGCGGGCCCCGGGGAGCTGTTTTTT. Its translation is CASSFQRAGPGELFF. V is TRBV5-4 and J is TRBJ2-2; D might be TRBD2 (6 bases). Trimming shortened V by 2 bases and J by 6 bases, and 14 bases separated the two germline ends. Looked up from germline, CDR1 is SGHNT and CDR2 is YYREEE (reference sequence). The CDR3 spans 15 residues.

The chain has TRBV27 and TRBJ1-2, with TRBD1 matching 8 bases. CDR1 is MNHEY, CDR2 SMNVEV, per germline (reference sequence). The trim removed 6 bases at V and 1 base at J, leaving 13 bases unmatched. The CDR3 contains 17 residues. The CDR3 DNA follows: TGTGCCAGCAGGCAAGGCCGAGGCGGACAGGGTAACTATGGCTACACCTTC. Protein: CASRQGRGGQGNYGYTF.

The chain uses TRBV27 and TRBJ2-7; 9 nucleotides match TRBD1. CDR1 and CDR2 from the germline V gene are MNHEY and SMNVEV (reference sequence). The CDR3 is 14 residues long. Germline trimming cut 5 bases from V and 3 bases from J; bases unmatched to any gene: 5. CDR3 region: CASSIGTGLYEQYF. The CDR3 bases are TGTGCCAGCAGTATCGGGACAGGGCTCTACGAGCAGTACTTC.

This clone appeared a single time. The CDR3 DNA sequence: TGTGCCAGCAGTTACTCGAGTAGGGGGACTGAAGCTTTCTTT. Translation: CASSYSSRGTEAFF. The chain joins TRBV6-5 to TRBJ1-1; possible D gene TRBD1, 6 bases. Trimming took off 0 bases at V and 5 bases at J, with 10 bases between the two ends. This CDR3 comprises 14 residues. Germline lookup yields CDR1 MNHEY and CDR2 SVGAGI.

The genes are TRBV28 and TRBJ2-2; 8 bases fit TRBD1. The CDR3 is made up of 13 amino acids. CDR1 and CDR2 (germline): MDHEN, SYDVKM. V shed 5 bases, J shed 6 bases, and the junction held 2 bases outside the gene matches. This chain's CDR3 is CASSLQGAGELFF. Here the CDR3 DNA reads TGTGCCAGCAGTCTACAGGGGGCCGGGGAGCTGTTTTTT.

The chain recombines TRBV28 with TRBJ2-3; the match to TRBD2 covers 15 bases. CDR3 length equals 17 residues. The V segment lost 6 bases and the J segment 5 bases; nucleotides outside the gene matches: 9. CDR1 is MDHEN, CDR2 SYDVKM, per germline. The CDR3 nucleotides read TGTGCCAGCAGCACCGGGACTAGCGGGAGGTATGGAGATACGCAGTATTTT. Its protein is CASSTGTSGRYGDTQYF.

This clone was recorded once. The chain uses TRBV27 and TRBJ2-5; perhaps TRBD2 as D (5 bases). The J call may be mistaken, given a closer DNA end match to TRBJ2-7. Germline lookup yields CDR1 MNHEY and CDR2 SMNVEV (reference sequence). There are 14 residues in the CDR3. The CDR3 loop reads CASSSGLLSYEQYF. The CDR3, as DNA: TGTGCCAGCAGTTCCGGACTCCTCTCCTACGAGCAGTACTTC.

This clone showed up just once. CDR3 DNA: TGTGCCAGCAGTTTCGGACTAGCGGGAGGCCCGCGGGATACGCAGTATTTT. Translation gives CASSFGLAGGPRDTQYF. The V and J genes are TRBV28 and TRBJ2-3; 14 nucleotides align to TRBD2. Looked up from germline, CDR1 is MDHEN and CDR2 is SYDVKM. The junction had 8 bases not matched to a gene; V was cut back by 3 bases and J by 6 bases. This CDR3 comprises 17 residues.

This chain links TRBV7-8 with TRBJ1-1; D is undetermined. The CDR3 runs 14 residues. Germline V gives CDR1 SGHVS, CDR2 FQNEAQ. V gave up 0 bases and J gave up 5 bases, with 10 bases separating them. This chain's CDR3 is CASSLAAWGTEAFF. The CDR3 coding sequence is TGTGCCAGCAGCTTAGCAGCCTGGGGTACTGAAGCTTTCTTT.

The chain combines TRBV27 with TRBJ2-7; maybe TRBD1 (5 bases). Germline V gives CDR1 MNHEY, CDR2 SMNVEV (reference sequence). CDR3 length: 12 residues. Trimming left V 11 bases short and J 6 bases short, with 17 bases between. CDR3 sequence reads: CAAAGPSGEQYF. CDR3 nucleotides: TGTGCCGCGGCAGGGCCCTCGGGCGAGCAGTACTTC.

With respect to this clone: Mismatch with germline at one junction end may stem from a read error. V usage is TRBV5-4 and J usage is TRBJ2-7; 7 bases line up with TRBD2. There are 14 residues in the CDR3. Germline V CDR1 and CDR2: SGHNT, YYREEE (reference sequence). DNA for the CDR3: TGTGCCAGCAGCTTCGGCGGGAGTTTGTACGAGCAGCACTTC. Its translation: CASSFGGSLYEQHF. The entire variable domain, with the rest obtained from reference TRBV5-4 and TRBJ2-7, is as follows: ETGVTQSPTHLIKTRGQQVTLRCSSQSGHNTVSWYQQALGQGPQFIFQYYREEENGRGNFPPRFSGLQFPNYSSELNVNALELDDSALYLCASSFGGSLYEQHFGPGTRLTVT.

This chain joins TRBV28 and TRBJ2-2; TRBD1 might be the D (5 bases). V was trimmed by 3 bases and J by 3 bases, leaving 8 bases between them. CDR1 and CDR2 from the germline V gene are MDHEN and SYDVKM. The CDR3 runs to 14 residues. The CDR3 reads CASSFGAYTGELFF. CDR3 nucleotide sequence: TGTGCCAGCAGTTTTGGGGCCTACACCGGGGAGCTGTTTTTT.

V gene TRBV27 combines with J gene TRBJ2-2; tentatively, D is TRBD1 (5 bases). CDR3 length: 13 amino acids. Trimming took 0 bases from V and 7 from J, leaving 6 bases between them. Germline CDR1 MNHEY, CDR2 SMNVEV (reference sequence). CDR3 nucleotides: TGTGCCAGCAGTTTATCAGGGGTCGGGGAGCTGTTTTTT. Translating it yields CASSLSGVGELFF.

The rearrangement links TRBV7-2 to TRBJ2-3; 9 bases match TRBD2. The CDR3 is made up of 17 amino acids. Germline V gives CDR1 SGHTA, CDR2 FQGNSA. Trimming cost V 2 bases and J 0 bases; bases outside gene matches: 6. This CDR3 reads CASSLIGLAGSTDTQYF. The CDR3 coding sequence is TGTGCCAGCAGCTTAATCGGTCTAGCGGGGAGCACAGATACGCAGTATTTT.

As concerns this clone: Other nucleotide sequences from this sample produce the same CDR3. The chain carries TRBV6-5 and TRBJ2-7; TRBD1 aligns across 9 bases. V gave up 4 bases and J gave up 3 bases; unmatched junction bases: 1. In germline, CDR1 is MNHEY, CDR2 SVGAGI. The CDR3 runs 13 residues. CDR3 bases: TGTGCCAGCAGTTCGGGACAGGGCTACGAGCAGTACTTC. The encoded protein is CASSSGQGYEQYF.

The CDR3 bases are TGTGCCTCTAGGGGGGATTACGAGCAGTACTTC. Translation gives CASRGDYEQYF. This chain links TRBV7-8 with TRBJ2-5; D may match TRBD1 or TRBD2 (6 bases each). Gene TRBJ2-7 matches the end of the DNA better, so the J call may be wrong. Germline lookup yields CDR1 SGHVS and CDR2 FQNEAQ. This CDR3 has 11 amino acids.

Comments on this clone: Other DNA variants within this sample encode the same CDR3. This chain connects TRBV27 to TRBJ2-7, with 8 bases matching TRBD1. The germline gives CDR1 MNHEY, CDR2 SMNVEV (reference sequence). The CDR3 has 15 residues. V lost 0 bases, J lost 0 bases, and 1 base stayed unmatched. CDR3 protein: CASSLSTGGSYEQYF. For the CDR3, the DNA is TGTGCCAGCAGTTTATCAACAGGGGGCTCCTACGAGCAGTACTTC.

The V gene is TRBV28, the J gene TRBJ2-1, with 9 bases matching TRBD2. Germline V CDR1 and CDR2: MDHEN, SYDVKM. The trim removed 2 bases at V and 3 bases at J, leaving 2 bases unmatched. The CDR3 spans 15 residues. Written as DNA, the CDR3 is TGTGCCAGCAGTTTACTACTAGCGGGCTACAATGAGCAGTTCTTC. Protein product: CASSLLLAGYNEQFF.

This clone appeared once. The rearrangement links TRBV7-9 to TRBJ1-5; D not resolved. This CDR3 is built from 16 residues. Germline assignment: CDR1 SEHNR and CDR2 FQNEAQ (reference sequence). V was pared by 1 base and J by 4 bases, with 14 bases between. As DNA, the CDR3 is TGTGCCAGCAGCTTAGGTCTGCCAGGTCCTAATCAGCCCCAGCATTTT. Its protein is CASSLGLPGPNQPQHF.

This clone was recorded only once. CDR3 region: CASSLEVSLSGNTIYF. The DNA for the CDR3 is TGTGCCAGCAGCTTAGAAGTGTCCCTCTCTGGAAACACCATATATTTT. This chain connects TRBV11-2 to TRBJ1-3; no clear D gene. The CDR3 has 16 amino acids. Germline CDR1 and CDR2: SGHAT and FQNNGV. V was trimmed by 0 bases and J by 0 bases, leaving 9 bases between them.

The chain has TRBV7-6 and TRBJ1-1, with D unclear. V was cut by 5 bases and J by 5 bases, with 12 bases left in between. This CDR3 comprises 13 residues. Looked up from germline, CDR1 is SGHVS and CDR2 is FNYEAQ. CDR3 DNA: TGTGCCAGCAGCCAAGGTCAGGTGACTGAAGCTTTCTTT. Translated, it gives CASSQGQVTEAFF.

CDR3 region: CASRTTGESNQPQHF. The CDR3 nucleotides are TGTGCCAGCAGAACGACAGGGGAAAGCAATCAGCCCCAGCATTTT. The chain uses TRBV28 and TRBJ1-5; 8 bases are a match to TRBD1. The V gene's germline CDR1 is MDHEN and CDR2 SYDVKM. CDR3 length equals 15 residues. J was trimmed by 1 base and V by 6 bases; bases with no gene match: 5.

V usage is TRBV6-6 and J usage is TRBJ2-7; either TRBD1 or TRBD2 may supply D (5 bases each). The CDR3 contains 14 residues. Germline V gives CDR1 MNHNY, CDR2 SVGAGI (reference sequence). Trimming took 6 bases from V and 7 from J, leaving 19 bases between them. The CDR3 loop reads CASSFGTASSEQYF. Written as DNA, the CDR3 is TGTGCCAGCAGCTTCGGGACGGCCTCATCTGAGCAGTACTTC.

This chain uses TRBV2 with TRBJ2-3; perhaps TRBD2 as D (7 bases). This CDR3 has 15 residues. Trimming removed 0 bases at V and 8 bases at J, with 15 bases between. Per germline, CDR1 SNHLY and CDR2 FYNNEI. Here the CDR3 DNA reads TGTGCCAGCAGTGAAGCCCGGGGGGCGCGAGTTACGCAGTATTTT. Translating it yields CASSEARGARVTQYF.

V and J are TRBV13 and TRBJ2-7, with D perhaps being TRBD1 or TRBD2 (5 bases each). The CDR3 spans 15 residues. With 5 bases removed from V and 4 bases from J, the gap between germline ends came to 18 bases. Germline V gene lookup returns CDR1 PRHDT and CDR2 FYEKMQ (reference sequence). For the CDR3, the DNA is TGTGCCAGCAGCCAGAGGGGCCCTGCGTATTACGAGCAGTACTTC. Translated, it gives CASSQRGPAYYEQYF. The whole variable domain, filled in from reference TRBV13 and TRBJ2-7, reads AAGVIQSPRHLIKEKRETATLKCYPIPRHDTVYWYQQGPGQDPQFLISFYEKMQSDKGSIPDRFSAQQFSDYHSELNMSSLELGDSALYFCASSQRGPAYYEQYFGPGTRLTVT.

CDR3 loop: CASSQGGGTEAFF. The CDR3 DNA follows: TGTGCCAGCAGCCAGGGGGGAGGCACTGAAGCTTTCTTT. The chain links TRBV6-4 to TRBJ1-1, with TRBD1 identical over 7 bases. CDR3 length: 13 amino acids. The junction had 5 bases not matched to a gene; V was cut back by 6 bases and J by 4 bases. Germline V gives CDR1 MRHNA, CDR2 SNTAGT.

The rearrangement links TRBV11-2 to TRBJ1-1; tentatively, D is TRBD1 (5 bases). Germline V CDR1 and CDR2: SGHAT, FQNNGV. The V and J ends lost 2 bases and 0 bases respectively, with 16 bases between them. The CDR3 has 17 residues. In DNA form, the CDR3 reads TGTGCCAGCAGCTTAACGACGAGGCAGGGACTGAACACTGAAGCTTTCTTT. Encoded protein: CASSLTTRQGLNTEAFF.

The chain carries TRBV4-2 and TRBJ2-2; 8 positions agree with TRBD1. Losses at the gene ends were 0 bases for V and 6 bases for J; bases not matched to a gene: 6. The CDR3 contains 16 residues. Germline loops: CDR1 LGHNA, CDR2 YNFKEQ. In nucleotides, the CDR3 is TGTGCCAGCAGCCAAGACAGGGGGCTCTTCCCCGGGGAGCTGTTTTTT. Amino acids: CASSQDRGLFPGELFF.

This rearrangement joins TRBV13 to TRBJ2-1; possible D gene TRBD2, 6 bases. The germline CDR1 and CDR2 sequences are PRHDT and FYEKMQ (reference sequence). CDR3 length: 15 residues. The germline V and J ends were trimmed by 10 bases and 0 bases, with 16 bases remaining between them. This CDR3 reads CATNQGLSSYNEQFF. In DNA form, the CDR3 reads TGTGCCACCAACCAGGGACTGAGCTCCTACAATGAGCAGTTCTTC.

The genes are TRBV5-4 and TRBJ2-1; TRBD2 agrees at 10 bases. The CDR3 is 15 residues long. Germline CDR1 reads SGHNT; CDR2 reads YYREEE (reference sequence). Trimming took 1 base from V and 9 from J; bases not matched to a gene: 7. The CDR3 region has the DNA TGTGCCAGCAGCTTGCGGCTAGCGGGAGTTAGTGAGCAGTTCTTC. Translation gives CASSLRLAGVSEQFF.